These 12 T cell receptor beta chains were all obtained from the same sample, sequenced in a study of beta chain features in type 1 diabetes. Findings of the study overall: All four CD4+ subsets from Type 1 diabetes patients carried moderately but significantly shorter TCRB CDR3s.

TCRB transcripts that were expressed got sequenced, as all of the isolated RNA had been reverse transcribed. The method was immunoSEQ multiplex PCR; TCRdb's version includes in-frame clones alone and lacks a portion of them. The sample shows more than 250,000 clones, around 21% of them seen only once. Which antigens these TCRs recognize remains unknown. Sequencing was carried out using naive CD4+ T cells from blood. The source is a woman between 40 and 50 years old with type 1 diabetes.

This chain connects TRBV18 to TRBJ2-5; 9 bases align to TRBD2. The CDR3 is made up of 15 amino acids. V was pared by 4 bases and J by 1 base, with 4 bases of the junction left unmatched. The V gene's germline CDR1 is KGHSH and CDR2 LQKENI. CDR3 residues: CASSRTSEGQETQYF. The CDR3 DNA follows: TGTGCCAGCTCACGGACTAGCGAGGGCCAAGAGACCCAGTACTTC.

A few counts support this clone. This chain links TRBV20-1 with TRBJ2-1, with 8 nucleotides matching TRBD1. The CDR3 has 10 residues. Germline CDR1 DFQATT, CDR2 SNEGSKA (reference sequence). The CDR3 nucleotides are TGCAGCACAGGGGGCAATGAGCAGTTCTTC. This translates into CSTGGNEQFF.

As for this clone: One end of the junction is discordant with germline, which a read error may explain. The rearrangement links TRBV4-1 to TRBJ1-5; D remains unclear. CDR3 size: 16 residues. CDR1 is MGHRA and CDR2 is YSYEKL in the germline V gene. Here the CDR3 DNA reads TGCGCCAGCAGCGAAGAAGTTTCGGTTAGCAATCAGCCCCAGCATTTT. Translating gives CASSEEVSVSNQPQHF.

The chain is built from TRBV29-1 and TRBJ1-2; TRBD1 might be the D (5 bases). V was cut by 4 bases and J by 5 bases, with 8 bases left in between. The germline CDR1 and CDR2 sequences are SQVTM and ANQGSEA. This CDR3 is 11 amino acids long. CDR3 loop: CSVGQPYGYTF. The CDR3 nucleotides read TGCAGCGTTGGACAGCCTTATGGCTACACCTTC. Full variable domain (missing parts from reference TRBV29-1 and TRBJ1-2): SAVISQKPSRDICQRGTSLTIQCQVDSQVTMMFWYRQQPGQSLTLIATANQGSEATYESGFVIDKFPISRPNLTFSTLTVSNMSPEDSSIYLCSVGQPYGYTFGSGTRLTVV.

This clone was observed a few times. The chain recombines TRBV14 with TRBJ2-1, with D maybe TRBD2 (7 bases). The CDR3 is made up of 15 amino acids. Trimming cost V 1 base and J 5 bases, with 12 bases left between them. Germline lookup yields CDR1 SGHDN and CDR2 FVKESK. The CDR3 reads CASSQAGGPHNEQFF. The DNA of the CDR3 is TGTGCCAGCAGCCAAGCCGGGGGGCCGCACAATGAGCAGTTCTTC. Complete variable domain (other parts from reference TRBV14 and TRBJ2-1): EAGVTQFPSHSVIEKGQTVTLRCDPISGHDNLYWYRRVMGKEIKFLLHFVKESKQDESGMPNNRFLAERTGGTYSTLKVQPAELEDSGVYFCASSQAGGPHNEQFFGPGTRLTVL.

The sample holds a few counts of this clone. The genes are TRBV7-3 and TRBJ2-6, with D unclear. The CDR3 runs to 14 residues. With 6 bases removed from V and 0 bases from J, the gap between germline ends came to 6 bases. The V gene's germline CDR1 is SGHTA and CDR2 FQGTGA. In DNA, the CDR3 is TGTGCCAGCAGTGCGTTCTCTGGGGCCAACGTCCTGACTTTC. Protein sequence: CASSAFSGANVLTF.

The chain joins TRBV6-6 to TRBJ1-2; D uncertain. V lost 6 bases and J lost 10, with 12 bases in between. The CDR3 spans 11 residues. Germline CDR1 MNHNY, CDR2 SVGAGI (reference sequence). The CDR3 spells CASSPQLDYTF. As DNA, the CDR3 is TGTGCCAGCAGCCCACAGTTGGACTACACCTTC.

This clone was recorded a few times. The chain carries TRBV27 and TRBJ1-1, with D hard to call. The germline V gene encodes CDR1 MNHEY and CDR2 SMNVEV (reference sequence). V was pared by 6 bases and J by 1 base, with 12 bases between. The CDR3 covers 14 residues. This CDR3 reads CASRPWAPNTEAFF. CDR3 bases: TGTGCCAGCAGGCCTTGGGCCCCGAACACTGAAGCTTTCTTT.

The chain combines TRBV9 with TRBJ2-3, with D unclear. Germline-derived CDR1 and CDR2 are SGDLS and YYNGEE. The CDR3 is 15 amino acids. Trimming stripped 1 base from V and 2 bases from J, with 11 bases between. CDR3 DNA sequence: TGTGCCAGCAGCGTAAGCCCTTTCGACACAGATACGCAGTATTTT. Amino acids: CASSVSPFDTDTQYF.

In this sample, this clone turned up a few times. CDR3 residues: CASSSGDEQFF. The CDR3 DNA is TGCGCCAGCAGCTCAGGGGATGAGCAGTTCTTC. This rearrangement joins TRBV5-1 to TRBJ2-1; D perhaps matches TRBD1 (6 bases). The CDR3 sequence is 11 residues long. Trimming removed 3 bases from V and 8 bases from J, with 6 bases in between. Looked up from germline, CDR1 is SGHRS and CDR2 is YFSETQ. Full variable domain (missing parts from reference TRBV5-1 and TRBJ2-1): KAGVTQTPRYLIKTRGQQVTLSCSPISGHRSVSWYQQTPGQGLQFLFEYFSETQRNKGNFPGRFSGRQFSNSRSEMNVSTLELGDSALYLCASSSGDEQFFGPGTRLTVL.

This clone has just a few counts. The chain has TRBV7-2 and TRBJ1-1; D gene unclear. Trimming stripped 3 bases from V and 5 bases from J, with 7 bases between. Germline V gene sequence: CDR1 SGHTA, CDR2 FQGNSA. This CDR3 region has 12 residues. As DNA, the CDR3 is TGTGCCAGCAGCTTCCCGGGGACTGAAGCTTTCTTT. This codes for CASSFPGTEAFF.

This clone was detected a few times. V is TRBV6-5 and J is TRBJ1-5, with 7 bases fitting TRBD1. V lost 0 bases, J lost 7 bases, and 3 bases stayed unmatched. CDR1 and CDR2 (germline): MNHEY, SVGAGI. This CDR3 comprises 14 residues. This CDR3 reads CASSYSKGGQPQHF. The DNA for the CDR3 is TGTGCCAGCAGTTACTCGAAAGGGGGCCAGCCCCAGCATTTT.